The entry below gives a single T cell receptor (beta chain) sequence along with its context. The CDR3 is 16 amino acids. Germline lookup yields CDR1 LNHNV and CDR2 YYDKDF (reference sequence). After removal of 0 bases from V and 9 bases from J, the junction contained 7 bases not matched to a gene. Clones were sequenced by immunoSEQ multiplex PCR, and TCRdb holds only the in-frame ones, with some missing. The sample contains roughly 69,000 clones, about 98% of which appear only once. This entry comes from a study of Tregs in tolerant kidney transplant recipients. This TCR was recovered from a human donor who received a combined kidney and bone marrow transplant. The chain has TRBV15 and TRBJ1-6; 8 nucleotides agree with TRBD1. Sequenced here: Tregs from blood, sampled before the transplant. CDR3 DNA: TGTGCCACCAGCAGAGATCCCGGACAGGGAGGTTCACCCCTCCACTTT. Its protein product is CATSRDPGQGGSPLHF. Using reference TRBV15 and TRBJ1-6 for the parts outside the CDR3, the full variable domain is DAMVIQNPRYQVTQFGKPVTLSCSQTLNHNVMYWYQQKSSQAPKLLFHYYDKDFNNEADTPDNFQSRRPNTSFCFLDIRSPGLGDTAMYLCATSRDPGQGGSPLHFGNGTRLTVT.